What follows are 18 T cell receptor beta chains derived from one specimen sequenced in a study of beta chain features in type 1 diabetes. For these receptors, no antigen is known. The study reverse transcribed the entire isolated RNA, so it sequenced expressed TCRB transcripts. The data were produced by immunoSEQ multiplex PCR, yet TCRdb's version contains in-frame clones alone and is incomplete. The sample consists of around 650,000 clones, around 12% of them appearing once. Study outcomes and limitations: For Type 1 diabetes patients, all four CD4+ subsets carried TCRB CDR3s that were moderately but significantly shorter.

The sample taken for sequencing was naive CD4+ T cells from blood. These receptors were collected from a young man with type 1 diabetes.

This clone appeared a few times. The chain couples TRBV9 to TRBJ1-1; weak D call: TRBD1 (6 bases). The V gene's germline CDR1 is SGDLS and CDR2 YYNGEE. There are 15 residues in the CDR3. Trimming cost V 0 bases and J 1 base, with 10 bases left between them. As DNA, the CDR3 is TGTGCCAGCAGCGTAGCCGGGACAAGGAACACTGAAGCTTTCTTT. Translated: CASSVAGTRNTEAFF. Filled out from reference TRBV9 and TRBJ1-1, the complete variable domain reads DSGVTQTPKHLITATGQRVTLRCSPRSGDLSVYWYQQSLDQGLQFLIQYYNGEERAKGNILERFSAQQFPDLHSELNLSSLELGDSALYFCASSVAGTRNTEAFFGQGTRLTVV.

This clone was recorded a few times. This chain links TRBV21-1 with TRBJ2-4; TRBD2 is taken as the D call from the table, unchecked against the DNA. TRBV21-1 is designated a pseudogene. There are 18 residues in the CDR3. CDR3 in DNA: TGTGCCAGCAGCAAAGCGCGGGGCAGCGGTCTAGCCAAAAACATTCAGTACTTC. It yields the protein CASSKARGSGLAKNIQYF.

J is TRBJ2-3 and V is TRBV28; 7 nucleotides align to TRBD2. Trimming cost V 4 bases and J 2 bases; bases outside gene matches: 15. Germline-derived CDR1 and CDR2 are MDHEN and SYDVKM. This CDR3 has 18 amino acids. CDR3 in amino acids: CASSSAGGGGVDTDTQYF. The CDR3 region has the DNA TGTGCCAGCAGTTCGGCGGGCGGGGGAGGTGTCGACACAGATACGCAGTATTTT.

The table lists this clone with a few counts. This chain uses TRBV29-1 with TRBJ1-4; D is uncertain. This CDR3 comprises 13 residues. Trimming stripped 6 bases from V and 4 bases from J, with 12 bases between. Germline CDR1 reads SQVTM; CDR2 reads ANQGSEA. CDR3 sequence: CSVLTLGNEKLFF. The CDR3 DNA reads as TGCAGCGTCCTGACACTCGGTAATGAAAAACTGTTTTTT.

CDR3: CASSLVGQTNTEAFF. Here the CDR3 DNA reads TGTGCCAGCAGCTTAGTCGGACAGACGAACACTGAAGCTTTCTTT. This chain joins TRBV7-2 and TRBJ1-1; D is possibly TRBD1 (6 bases). The length of the CDR3 is 15 residues. CDR1 and CDR2 from the germline V gene are SGHTA and FQGNSA. With 1 base removed from V and 1 base from J, the gap between germline ends came to 10 bases. The full variable domain, in which reference TRBV7-2 and TRBJ1-1 provide the parts outside the CDR3, is GAGVSQSPSNKVTEKGKDVELRCDPISGHTALYWYRQSLGQGLEFLIYFQGNSAPDKSGLPSDRFSAERTGGSVSTLTIQRTQQEDSAVYLCASSLVGQTNTEAFFGQGTRLTVV.

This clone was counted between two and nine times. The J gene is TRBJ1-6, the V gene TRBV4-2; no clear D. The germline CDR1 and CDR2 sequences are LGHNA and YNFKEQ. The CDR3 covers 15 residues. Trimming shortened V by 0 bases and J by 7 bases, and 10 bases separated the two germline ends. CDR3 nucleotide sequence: TGTGCCAGCAGCCAAGAGGCTTCAGCGAATTCACCCCTCCACTTT. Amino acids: CASSQEASANSPLHF.

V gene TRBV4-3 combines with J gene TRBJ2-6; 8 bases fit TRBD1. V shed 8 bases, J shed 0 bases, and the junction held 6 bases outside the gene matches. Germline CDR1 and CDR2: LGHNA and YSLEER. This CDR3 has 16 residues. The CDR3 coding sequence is TGCGCCAGCGCCCGGGACAGGCCCTCTGGGGCCAACGTCCTGACTTTC. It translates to CASARDRPSGANVLTF.

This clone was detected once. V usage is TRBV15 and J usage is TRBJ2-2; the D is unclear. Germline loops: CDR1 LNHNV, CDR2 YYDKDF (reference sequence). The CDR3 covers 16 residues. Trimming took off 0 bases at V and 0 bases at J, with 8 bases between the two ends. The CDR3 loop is CATSREQAANTGELFF. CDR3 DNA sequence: TGTGCCACCAGCAGAGAGCAGGCCGCGAACACCGGGGAGCTGTTTTTT.

In DNA, the CDR3 is TGTGCCAGCAGCTCTCGAGGTCAGGGGCCCTATGGCTACACCTTC. Translating gives CASSSRGQGPYGYTF. This chain uses TRBV7-2 with TRBJ1-2; tentatively, D is TRBD1 (6 bases). V lost 4 bases, J lost 4 bases, and 16 bases lay in between. The CDR3 sequence is 15 residues long. CDR1 is SGHTA, CDR2 FQGNSA, per germline.

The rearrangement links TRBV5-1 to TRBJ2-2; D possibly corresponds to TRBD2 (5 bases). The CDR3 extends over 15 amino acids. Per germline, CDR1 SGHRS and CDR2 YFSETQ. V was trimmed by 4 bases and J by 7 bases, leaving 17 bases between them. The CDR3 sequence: CASSNGSPGVGELFF. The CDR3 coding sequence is TGCGCCAGCAGCAACGGGTCCCCCGGGGTCGGGGAGCTGTTTTTT.

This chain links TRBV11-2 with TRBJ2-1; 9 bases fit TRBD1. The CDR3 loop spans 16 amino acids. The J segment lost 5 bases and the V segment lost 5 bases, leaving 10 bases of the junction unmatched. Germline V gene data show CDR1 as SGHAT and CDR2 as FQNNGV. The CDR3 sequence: CASSVTQGAGHNEQFF. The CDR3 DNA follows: TGTGCCAGCAGCGTGACACAGGGGGCTGGCCACAATGAGCAGTTCTTC. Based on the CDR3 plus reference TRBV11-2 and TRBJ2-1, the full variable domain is EAGVAQSPRYKIIEKRQSVAFWCNPISGHATLYWYQQILGQGPKLLIQFQNNGVVDDSQLPKDRFSAERLKGVDSTLKIQPAKLEDSAVYLCASSVTQGAGHNEQFFGPGTRLTVL.

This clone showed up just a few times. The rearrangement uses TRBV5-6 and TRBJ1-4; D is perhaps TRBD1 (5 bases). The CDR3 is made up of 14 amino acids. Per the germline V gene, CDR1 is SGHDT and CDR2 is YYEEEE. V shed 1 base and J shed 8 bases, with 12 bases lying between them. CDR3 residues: CASSLFRDDEKLFF. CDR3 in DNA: TGTGCCAGCAGCTTGTTCAGGGACGACGAAAAACTGTTTTTT.

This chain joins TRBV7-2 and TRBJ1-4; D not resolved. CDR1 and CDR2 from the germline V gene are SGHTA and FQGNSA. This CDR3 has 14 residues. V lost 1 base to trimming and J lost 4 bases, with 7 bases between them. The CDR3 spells CASSLGQLNEKLFF. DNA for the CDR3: TGTGCCAGCAGCTTAGGGCAGCTTAATGAAAAACTGTTTTTT.

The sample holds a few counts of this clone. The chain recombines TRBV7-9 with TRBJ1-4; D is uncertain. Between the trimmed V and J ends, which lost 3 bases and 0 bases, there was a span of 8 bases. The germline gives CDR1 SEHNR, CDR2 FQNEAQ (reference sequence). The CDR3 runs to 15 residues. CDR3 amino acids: CASSFGSSTNEKLFF. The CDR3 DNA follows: TGTGCCAGCAGCTTTGGGAGTTCAACTAATGAAAAACTGTTTTTT. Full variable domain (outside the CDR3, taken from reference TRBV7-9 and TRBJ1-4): DTGVSQNPRHKITKRGQNVTFRCDPISEHNRLYWYRQTLGQGPEFLTYFQNEAQLEKSRLLSDRFSAERPKGSFSTLEIQRTEQGDSAMYLCASSFGSSTNEKLFFGSGTQLSVL.

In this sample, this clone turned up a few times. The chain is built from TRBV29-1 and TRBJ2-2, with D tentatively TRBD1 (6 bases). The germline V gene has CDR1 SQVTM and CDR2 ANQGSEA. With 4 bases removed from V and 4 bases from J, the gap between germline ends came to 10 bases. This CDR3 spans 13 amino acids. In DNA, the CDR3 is TGCAGCGTTGTACAGGGAAGCACCGGGGAGCTGTTTTTT. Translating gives CSVVQGSTGELFF.

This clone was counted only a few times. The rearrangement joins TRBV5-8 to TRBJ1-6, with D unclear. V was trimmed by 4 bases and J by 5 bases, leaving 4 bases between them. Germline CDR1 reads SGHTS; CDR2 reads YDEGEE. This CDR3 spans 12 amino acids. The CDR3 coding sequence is TGTGCCAGCAGCGCAGATAATTCACCCCTCCACTTT. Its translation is CASSADNSPLHF.

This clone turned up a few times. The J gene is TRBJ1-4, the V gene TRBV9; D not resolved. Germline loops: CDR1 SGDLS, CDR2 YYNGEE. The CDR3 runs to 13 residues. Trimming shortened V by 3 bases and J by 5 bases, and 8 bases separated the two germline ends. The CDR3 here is CASSASENEKLFF. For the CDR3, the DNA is TGTGCCAGCAGCGCTTCCGAAAATGAAAAACTGTTTTTT.

The CDR3 reads CSVWQINYGYTF. The CDR3, as DNA: TGCAGCGTTTGGCAGATTAACTATGGCTACACCTTC. The chain couples TRBV29-1 to TRBJ1-2; D remains ambiguous. Germline CDR1 reads SQVTM; CDR2 reads ANQGSEA. With 5 bases removed from V and 1 base from J, the gap between germline ends came to 8 bases. This CDR3 is 12 amino acids long.